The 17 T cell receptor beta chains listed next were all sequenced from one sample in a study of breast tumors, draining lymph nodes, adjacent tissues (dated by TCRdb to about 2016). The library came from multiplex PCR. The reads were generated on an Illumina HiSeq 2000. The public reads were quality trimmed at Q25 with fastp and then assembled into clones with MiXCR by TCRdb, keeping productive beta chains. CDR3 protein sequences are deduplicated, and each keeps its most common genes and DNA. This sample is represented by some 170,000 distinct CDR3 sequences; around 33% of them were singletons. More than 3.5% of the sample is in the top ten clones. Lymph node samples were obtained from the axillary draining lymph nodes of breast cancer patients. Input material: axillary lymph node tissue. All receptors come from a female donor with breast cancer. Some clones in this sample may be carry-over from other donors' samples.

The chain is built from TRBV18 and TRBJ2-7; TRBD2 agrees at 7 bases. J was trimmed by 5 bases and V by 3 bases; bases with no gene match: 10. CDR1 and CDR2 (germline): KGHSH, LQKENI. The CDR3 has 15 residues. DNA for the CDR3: TGTGCCAGCTCACCTCCGGGAGCGGGGTGGGACGAGCAGTACTTC. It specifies CASSPPGAGWDEQYF.

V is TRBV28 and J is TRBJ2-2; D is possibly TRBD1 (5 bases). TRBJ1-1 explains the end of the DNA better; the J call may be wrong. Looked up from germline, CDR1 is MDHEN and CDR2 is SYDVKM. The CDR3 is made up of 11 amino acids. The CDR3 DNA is TGTGCCAGCATCCGGGGCGCTGAAGCTTTCTTT. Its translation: CASIRGAEAFF.

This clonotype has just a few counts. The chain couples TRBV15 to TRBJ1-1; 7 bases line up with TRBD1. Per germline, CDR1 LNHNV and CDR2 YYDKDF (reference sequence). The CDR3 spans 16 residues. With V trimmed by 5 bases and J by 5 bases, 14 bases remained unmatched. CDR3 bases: TGTGCCACCAGCGACCGGGGACAGTGGCTGGGGACTGAAGCTTTCTTT. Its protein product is CATSDRGQWLGTEAFF.

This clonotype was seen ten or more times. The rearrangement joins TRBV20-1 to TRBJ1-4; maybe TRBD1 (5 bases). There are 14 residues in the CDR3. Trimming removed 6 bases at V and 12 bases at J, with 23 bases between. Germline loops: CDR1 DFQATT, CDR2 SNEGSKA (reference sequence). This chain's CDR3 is CSALKTVSREELFF. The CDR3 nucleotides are TGCAGTGCGCTTAAGACAGTAAGCAGGGAAGAACTGTTTTTT.

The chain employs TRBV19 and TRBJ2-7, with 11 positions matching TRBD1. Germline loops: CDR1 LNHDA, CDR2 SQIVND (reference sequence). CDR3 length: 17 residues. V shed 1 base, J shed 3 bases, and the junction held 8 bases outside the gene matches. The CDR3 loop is CASSIALTGTGGYEQYF. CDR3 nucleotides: TGTGCCAGTAGTATAGCTCTCACCGGGACAGGGGGCTACGAGCAGTACTTC.

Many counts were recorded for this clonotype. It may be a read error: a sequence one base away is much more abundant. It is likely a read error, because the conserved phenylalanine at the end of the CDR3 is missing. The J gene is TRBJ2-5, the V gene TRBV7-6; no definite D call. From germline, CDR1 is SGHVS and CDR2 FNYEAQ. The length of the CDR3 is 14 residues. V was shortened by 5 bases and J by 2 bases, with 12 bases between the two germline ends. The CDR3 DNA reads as TGTGCCAGCAGCCCCTCAAGCCTTCAAGAGACCCAGTACCTC. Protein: CASSPSSLQETQYL.

DNA for the CDR3: TGCGCCAGCAGAGGGGGCCTGAACACTGAAGCTTTCTTT. Translating it yields CASRGGLNTEAFF. The chain carries TRBV5-1 and TRBJ1-1; 7 positions match TRBD1. Germline CDR1 SGHRS, CDR2 YFSETQ. Losses at the gene ends were 5 bases for V and 0 bases for J; bases not matched to a gene: 1. CDR3 size: 13 residues.

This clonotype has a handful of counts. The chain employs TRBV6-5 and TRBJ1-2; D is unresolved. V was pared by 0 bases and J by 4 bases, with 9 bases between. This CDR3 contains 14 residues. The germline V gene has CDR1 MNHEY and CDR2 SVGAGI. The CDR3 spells CASSYSGPGYGYTF. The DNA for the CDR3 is TGTGCCAGCAGTTACTCGGGTCCGGGCTATGGCTACACCTTC.

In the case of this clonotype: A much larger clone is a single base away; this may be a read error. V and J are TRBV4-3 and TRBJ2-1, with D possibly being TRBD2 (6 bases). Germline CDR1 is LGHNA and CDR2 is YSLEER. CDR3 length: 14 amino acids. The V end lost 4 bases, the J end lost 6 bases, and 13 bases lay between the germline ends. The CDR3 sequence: CASSPGAGFNEQFF. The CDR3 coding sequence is TGCGCCAGCAGCCCCGGGGCGGGATTCAATGAGCAGTTCTTC.

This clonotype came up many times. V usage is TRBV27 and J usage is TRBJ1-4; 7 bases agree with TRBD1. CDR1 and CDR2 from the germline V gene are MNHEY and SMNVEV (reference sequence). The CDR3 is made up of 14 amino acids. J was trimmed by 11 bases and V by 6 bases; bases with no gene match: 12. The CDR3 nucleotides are TGTGCCAGCAGAAGGTCGGAGGGGGCTCTGAAACTGTTTTTT. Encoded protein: CASRRSEGALKLFF.

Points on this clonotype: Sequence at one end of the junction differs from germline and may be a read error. As DNA, the CDR3 is TGTGCCATCAGTGAAAGACAGACGGATTCACCCCCCCACTTT. Translation gives CAISERQTDSPPHF. The chain joins TRBV10-3 to TRBJ1-6, with D maybe TRBD1 (5 bases). Germline V CDR1 and CDR2: ENHRY, SYGVKD. The CDR3 is 14 residues long.

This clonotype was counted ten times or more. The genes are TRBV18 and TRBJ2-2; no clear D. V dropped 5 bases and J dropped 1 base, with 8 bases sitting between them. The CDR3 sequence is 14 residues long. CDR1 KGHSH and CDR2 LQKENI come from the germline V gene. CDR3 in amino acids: CASSSIQNTGELFF. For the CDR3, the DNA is TGTGCCAGCTCATCCATTCAGAACACCGGGGAGCTGTTTTTT.

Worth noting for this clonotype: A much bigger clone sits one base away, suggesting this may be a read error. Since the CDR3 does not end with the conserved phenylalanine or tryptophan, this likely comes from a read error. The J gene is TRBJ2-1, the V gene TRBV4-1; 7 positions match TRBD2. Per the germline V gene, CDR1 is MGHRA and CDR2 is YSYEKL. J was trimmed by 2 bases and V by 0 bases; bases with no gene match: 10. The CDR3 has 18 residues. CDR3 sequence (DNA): TGCGCCAGCAGCCAAGATCGTTTTGGGAGCGGGGCCTACAATGAGCAGTTCCTC. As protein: CASSQDRFGSGAYNEQFL.

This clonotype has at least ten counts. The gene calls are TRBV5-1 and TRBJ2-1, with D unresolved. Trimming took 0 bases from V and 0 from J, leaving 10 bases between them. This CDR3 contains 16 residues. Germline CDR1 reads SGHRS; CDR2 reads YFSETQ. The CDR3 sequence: CASSLAMESSYNEQFF. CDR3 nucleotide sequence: TGCGCCAGCAGCTTGGCCATGGAGAGCTCCTACAATGAGCAGTTCTTC.

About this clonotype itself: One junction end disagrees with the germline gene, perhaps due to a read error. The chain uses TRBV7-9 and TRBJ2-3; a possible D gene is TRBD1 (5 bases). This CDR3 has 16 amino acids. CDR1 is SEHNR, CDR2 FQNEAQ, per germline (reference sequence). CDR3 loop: CASSLDRFVHTDMQYF. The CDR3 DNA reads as TGTGCCAGCAGCTTAGACAGGTTCGTGCACACAGATATGCAGTATTTT.

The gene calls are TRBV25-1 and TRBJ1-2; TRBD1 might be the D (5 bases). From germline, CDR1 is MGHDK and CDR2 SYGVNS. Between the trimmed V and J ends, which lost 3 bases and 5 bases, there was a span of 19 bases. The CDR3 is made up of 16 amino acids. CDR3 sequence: CASSDAPGHGEYGYTF. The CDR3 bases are TGTGCCAGCAGTGACGCACCAGGGCATGGGGAATATGGCTACACCTTC.

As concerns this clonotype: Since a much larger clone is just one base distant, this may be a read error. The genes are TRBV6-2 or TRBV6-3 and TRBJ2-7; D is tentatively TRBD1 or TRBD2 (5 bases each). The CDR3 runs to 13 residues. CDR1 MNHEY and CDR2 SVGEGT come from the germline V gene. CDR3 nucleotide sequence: TGTGCCGGCAGTTACGGGGCCAGGCGCGAGCAGTACTTC. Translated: CAGSYGARREQYF.